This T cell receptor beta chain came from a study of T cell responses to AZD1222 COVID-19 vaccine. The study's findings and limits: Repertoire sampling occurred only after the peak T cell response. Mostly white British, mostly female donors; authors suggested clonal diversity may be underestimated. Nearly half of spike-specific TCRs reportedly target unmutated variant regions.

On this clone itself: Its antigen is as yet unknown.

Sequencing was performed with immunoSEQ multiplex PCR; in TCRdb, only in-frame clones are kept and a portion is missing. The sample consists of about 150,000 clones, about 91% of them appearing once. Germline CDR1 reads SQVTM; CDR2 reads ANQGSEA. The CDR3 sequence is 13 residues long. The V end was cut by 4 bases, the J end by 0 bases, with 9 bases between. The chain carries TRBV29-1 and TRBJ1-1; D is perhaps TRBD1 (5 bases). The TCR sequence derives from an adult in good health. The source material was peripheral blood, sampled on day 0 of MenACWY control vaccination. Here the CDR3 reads CSVAWGVNTEAFF. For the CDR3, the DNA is TGCAGCGTTGCATGGGGCGTGAACACTGAAGCTTTCTTT.